This T cell receptor beta chain was retrieved from a study of T cells expressing NK-cell markers. Generation of TCR beta cDNA was performed by 5'RACE template switching incorporating UMIs. TCRdb reanalyzed the 5' RACE reads, giving one entry per CDR3 protein sequence and no DNA. The table for this sample gives 150,000 to 180,000 distinct CDR3 sequences. The germline V gene encodes CDR1 LGHDT and CDR2 YNNKEL (reference sequence). This CDR3 has 16 amino acids. The receptor was isolated from a woman between 45 and 60 years old in good health. The chain is built from TRBV3-1 and TRBJ1-2; TCRdb's D call, TRBD1, is unchecked because there is no DNA. Sequencing input: blood T cells: a sorted CD56 or NKG2C T cell subset, CD4+ or CD8+ T cells, or bulk PBMC T cells (not recorded which). The CDR3 spells CASSQDLIRGEGGYTF.